This paragraph reports one T cell receptor beta chain. Its antigen remains unknown. The sample comes from a study of regulatory dendritic cells for organ transplantation. Looked up from germline, CDR1 is SNHLY and CDR2 is FYNNEI. Trimming removed 2 bases at V and 5 bases at J, with 18 bases between. This CDR3 has 17 amino acids. Sorted T cells were CFSE-labeled and cultured four to five days with allogeneic regulatory or mature dendritic cells at 1:10. Memory T cells were CD45RO+, naive were CD45RA+, sorted by FACS. Overall study results and limits: Memory CD8+ T cells were the most oligoclonal; naive cells were highly diverse. The most alloreactive TCR clonotypes were found in resting memory CD8+ cells. Mature dendritic cells appeared to drive more memory CD8+ clonal expansion than regulatory ones.

Only in-frame clones appear in the TCRdb table, and some are missing; sequencing was by immunoSEQ multiplex PCR. The table includes roughly 12,000 clones, nearly 90% detected once. This TCR was recovered from a human donor in good health. This rearrangement joins TRBV2 to TRBJ2-2, with D maybe TRBD2 (5 bases). Sequenced input: naive CD8+ T cells from blood cultured with dendritic cells. Subset defined: CD45RA+ naive T cells. Written as DNA, the CDR3 is TGTGCCAGCAGTGAACGGTTTCGGGAATATAGGACCGGGGAGCTGTTTTTT. It yields the protein CASSERFREYRTGELFF.